This T cell receptor beta chain originates from a study of blood T cell repertoires in COVID-19. For the study at large: PBMCs, B-cell-depleted T cells, or T cells were the source of the cDNA or gDNA that made up the material.

There are 17 residues in the CDR3. Trimming cost V 3 bases and J 1 base; bases outside gene matches: 8. Germline V gene data show CDR1 as SGHNT and CDR2 as YYREEE (reference sequence). This clone showed up just a few times. Original handling: Scientists estimated how many nucleated cells there were by amplifying reference gene primers. TCRdb's table, derived via immunoSEQ multiplex PCR, lists solely in-frame clones and lacks some. That table supplies the V and J calls and clone size; D and trimming were determined from the DNA. This sample has over 14,000 clones, with roughly four fifths found just once.

The receptor was isolated from a man aged 55 to 69 with acute or convalescent COVID-19. The rearrangement links TRBV5-4 to TRBJ1-3; TRBD1 aligns across 9 bases. The sequencing input was peripheral blood. CDR3 nucleotide sequence: TGTGCCAGCAGCTCCAGTCCCGGGACAGGGTCTGGAAACACCATATATTTT. It is translated as CASSSSPGTGSGNTIYF.